The 7 T cell receptor beta chains presented below share a single source sample, sequenced in a study of blood T cells in healthy people across ages. Alongside a J-beta primer mix, a sample-barcoded 5' primer served in a second PCR lasting 7 to 11 cycles. TCRdb ran MiXCR on the 5' RACE reads and lists one entry per CDR3 protein. The sample holds about 780,000 distinct CDR3 sequences, roughly 24% seen once. These data also featured in a second study, about T cells of mothers and their children.

The sequenced sample consisted of blood. These receptors all stem from a boy aged 5-17 years in good health.

The chain carries TRBV12-3 or TRBV12-4 and TRBJ1-2; TRBD1 agrees at 7 bases. Losses at the gene ends were 6 bases for V and 4 bases for J; bases not matched to a gene: 5. The CDR3 runs to 13 residues. CDR3 protein: CASRRDRVYGYTF. In nucleotides, the CDR3 is TGTGCCAGCAGAAGAGACAGGGTCTATGGCTACACCTTC.

The V and J genes are TRBV29-1 and TRBJ2-7; TRBD1 might be the D (5 bases). The J call is uncertain, as TRBJ2-5 better fits the DNA end. The length of the CDR3 is 13 residues. Germline V gene sequence: CDR1 SQVTM, CDR2 ANQGSEA. The CDR3, as DNA: TGCAGCGTTGGGCAGGGTTGGGTGGAGACCCAGTACTTC. Its translation is CSVGQGWVETQYF.

This clonotype appeared a few times. The gene calls are TRBV12-3 or TRBV12-4 and TRBJ2-5, with TRBD2 matching over 10 bases. The DNA matches TRBJ2-7 better at its end, which makes the J call doubtful. The CDR3 is 16 amino acids. CDR3 loop: CASSQIVAGGTYEQYF. DNA of the CDR3: TGTGCCAGCAGTCAAATCGTAGCGGGGGGCACGTACGAGCAGTACTTC.

This clonotype was picked up a small number of times. The chain uses TRBV3-1 and TRBJ2-5; the match to TRBD1 covers 8 bases. V dropped 8 bases and J dropped 4; count of bases not matched to a gene: 9. The CDR3 consists of 14 residues. Germline assignment: CDR1 LGHDT and CDR2 YNNKEL (reference sequence). The CDR3 region is CASGSRQGRETQYF. The CDR3 region has the DNA TGTGCCAGCGGATCCCGACAGGGGAGAGAGACCCAGTACTTC.

The rearrangement joins TRBV4-3 to TRBJ1-1, with D perhaps TRBD1 (5 bases). Germline CDR1 is LGHNA and CDR2 is YSLEER. This CDR3 is 14 amino acids long. V was pared by 0 bases and J by 4 bases, with 9 bases between. The CDR3 nucleotides are TGCGCCAGCAGCCAAGATGAGGGGACCACTGAAGCTTTCTTT. Encoded protein: CASSQDEGTTEAFF.

The chain uses TRBV10-3 and TRBJ1-2, with 9 bases that match TRBD1. This CDR3 comprises 14 residues. V lost 6 bases to trimming and J lost 5 bases; unmatched junction nucleotides: 7. The germline CDR1 and CDR2 sequences are ENHRY and SYGVKD. CDR3 sequence: CAISLQGASYGYTF. The DNA for the CDR3 is TGTGCCATCAGCTTACAGGGGGCGAGTTATGGCTACACCTTC.

The rearrangement uses TRBV2 and TRBJ2-1; D uncertain. Judging by the DNA end, TRBJ2-5 fits better; the J call may be wrong. There are 15 residues in the CDR3. Germline V gene sequence: CDR1 SNHLY, CDR2 FYNNEI. In DNA form, the CDR3 reads TGTGCCAGCAGTGAAGCGGGCGATCTCCAAGAGACCCAGTACTTC. This gives the protein CASSEAGDLQETQYF.